The 14 T cell receptor beta chains below come from one sample, sequenced in a study of PD-1 blockade in classical Hodgkin lymphoma. Noted time point: newly diagnosed, previously untreated cHL patient sample. Here immunoSEQ multiplex PCR was the method, and the copy in TCRdb shows in-frame clones only, minus some. This sample has 17,000 or so clones, with about nine tenths found just once. Sequenced: peripheral blood mononuclear cells (PBMCs). Receptor source: a human donor with classical Hodgkin lymphoma.

Only a few counts were recorded for this clone. The rearrangement uses TRBV4-1 and TRBJ2-5; D is unresolved. The CDR3 runs to 15 residues. V lost 2 bases and J lost 0, with 10 bases in between. Germline loops: CDR1 MGHRA, CDR2 YSYEKL. The CDR3 sequence: CASSQSERNQETQYF. CDR3 coding DNA: TGCGCCAGCAGCCAATCAGAGCGAAACCAAGAGACCCAGTACTTC.

By share of the sample, this clone is medium-sized (0.01 to 0.1%). The rearrangement links TRBV7-9 to TRBJ2-2; tentatively, D is TRBD1 or TRBD2 (6 bases each). The CDR3 runs 16 residues. Germline CDR1 SEHNR, CDR2 FQNEAQ (reference sequence). Deletions cut 0 bases from V and 4 bases from J, with 12 bases between. This CDR3 is CASSLASGAPTGELFF. As DNA, the CDR3 is TGTGCCAGCAGCTTAGCGTCGGGGGCCCCCACCGGGGAGCTGTTTTTT.

The rearrangement links TRBV6-5 to TRBJ2-3; 10 bases are shared with TRBD2. The CDR3 has 16 residues. J was trimmed by 2 bases and V by 0 bases; bases with no gene match: 2. Germline loops: CDR1 MNHEY, CDR2 SVGAGI. The CDR3 bases are TGTGCCAGCAGTTACTCCACTAGCGGGGCCACAGATACGCAGTATTTT. This gives the protein CASSYSTSGATDTQYF.

The V call is TRBV28, the J call TRBJ1-2, with 12 nucleotides matching TRBD1. The germline V gene has CDR1 MDHEN and CDR2 SYDVKM. This CDR3 comprises 17 residues. V lost 4 bases to trimming and J lost 4 bases; unmatched junction nucleotides: 10. CDR3 in DNA: TGTGCCAGCAGTTCTCCGGGACAGGGGGCGCATAGCTATGGCTACACCTTC. Translation gives CASSSPGQGAHSYGYTF.

The chain couples TRBV9 to TRBJ2-5; tentative D call: TRBD1 (6 bases). The CDR3 has 15 amino acids. Deletions cut 4 bases from V and 5 bases from J, with 18 bases between. The germline gives CDR1 SGDLS, CDR2 YYNGEE. The CDR3 DNA reads TGTGCCAGCAGCTGGGGTACAGGGTTGGGGGAGACCCAGTACTTC. This codes for CASSWGTGLGETQYF.

This rearrangement joins TRBV18 to TRBJ1-6; weak D call: TRBD1 (6 bases). V was cut by 4 bases and J by 4 bases, with 8 bases left in between. From germline, CDR1 is KGHSH and CDR2 LQKENI. CDR3 length: 14 amino acids. In nucleotides, the CDR3 is TGTGCCAGCTCACAGGACAGATATAATTCACCCCTCCACTTT. Its protein is CASSQDRYNSPLHF.

This clone has a handful of counts. The chain carries TRBV11-2 and TRBJ1-2, with D hard to call. Germline loops: CDR1 SGHAT, CDR2 FQNNGV. This CDR3 region has 14 residues. V gave up 0 bases and J gave up 4 bases, with 9 bases separating them. The CDR3 region is CASSLDRSTYGYTF. CDR3 bases: TGTGCCAGCAGCTTAGATCGTTCTACCTATGGCTACACCTTC.

The chain couples TRBV19 to TRBJ2-1; D may correspond to TRBD1 or TRBD2 (5 bases each). Deletions cut 5 bases from V and 7 bases from J, with 15 bases between. The CDR3 is made up of 14 amino acids. The germline gives CDR1 LNHDA, CDR2 SQIVND (reference sequence). The CDR3 reads CASSPGTTRNEQFF. CDR3 DNA: TGTGCCAGTAGTCCGGGGACGACCCGGAATGAGCAGTTCTTC. Full variable domain (remainder filled in from reference TRBV19 and TRBJ2-1): DGGITQSPKYLFRKEGQNVTLSCEQNLNHDAMYWYRQDPGQGLRLIYYSQIVNDFQKGDIAEGYSVSREKKESFPLTVTSAQKNPTAFYLCASSPGTTRNEQFFGPGTRLTVL.

Note on this clone: Other DNA variants within this sample encode the same CDR3. This sequence joins TRBV19 and TRBJ2-2, with 12 bases fitting TRBD2. Unmatched junction bases numbered 3, after V lost 5 bases and J lost 5 bases. CDR3 length: 15 residues. Germline V gene lookup returns CDR1 LNHDA and CDR2 SQIVND (reference sequence). This chain's CDR3 is CASSPTSGRTGELFF. The CDR3, as DNA: TGTGCCAGTAGTCCGACTAGCGGGAGAACCGGGGAGCTGTTTTTT. The full variable domain, completed using reference TRBV19 and TRBJ2-2, is DGGITQSPKYLFRKEGQNVTLSCEQNLNHDAMYWYRQDPGQGLRLIYYSQIVNDFQKGDIAEGYSVSREKKESFPLTVTSAQKNPTAFYLCASSPTSGRTGELFFGEGSRLTVL.

This sequence joins TRBV19 and TRBJ2-7; 11 bases map to TRBD2. With 4 bases clipped from V and 4 bases from J, the junction kept 9 bases outside the gene matches. The CDR3 is 16 amino acids. Germline values: CDR1 LNHDA, CDR2 SQIVND (reference sequence). The CDR3 sequence is CASSTPPGLAEYEQYF. The DNA of the CDR3 is TGTGCCAGTAGTACCCCACCGGGACTAGCGGAGTACGAGCAGTACTTC.

The chain links TRBV5-1 to TRBJ2-2, with D perhaps matching TRBD1 or TRBD2 (5 bases each). The CDR3 has 16 residues. Germline V lookup: CDR1 SGHRS, CDR2 YFSETQ. The ends were cut back, 2 bases at V and 1 base at J, with 12 bases in the middle. CDR3 residues: CASSFGGRLNTGELFF. CDR3 sequence (DNA): TGCGCCAGCAGCTTTGGGGGACGGCTGAACACCGGGGAGCTGTTTTTT.

This clone was detected once. The chain uses TRBV30 and TRBJ1-5; the D is unclear. The CDR3 has 14 amino acids. Deletions cut 0 bases from V and 2 bases from J, with 8 bases between. Germline V lookup: CDR1 GTSNPN, CDR2 SVGIG (reference sequence). The DNA of the CDR3 is TGTGCCTGGAGTGTAGGGAAAGGCAATCAGCCCCAGCATTTT. Its protein is CAWSVGKGNQPQHF.

The chain links TRBV7-9 to TRBJ2-3; TRBD2 matches at 7 bases. Germline CDR1 is SEHNR and CDR2 is FQNEAQ (reference sequence). V gave up 1 base and J gave up 6 bases; unmatched junction bases: 10. This CDR3 comprises 16 residues. The CDR3 spells CASSLGALADGDTQYF. The DNA of the CDR3 is TGTGCCAGCAGCTTAGGAGCCCTAGCGGACGGGGATACGCAGTATTTT.

The CDR3 DNA sequence: TGCGCCAGCCGGGATGGAAACACCATATATTTT. Residues: CASRDGNTIYF. V is TRBV5-1 and J is TRBJ1-3, with no clear D. Germline V gene sequence: CDR1 SGHRS, CDR2 YFSETQ. There are 11 residues in the CDR3. Trimming took off 7 bases at V and 3 bases at J, with 5 bases between the two ends.